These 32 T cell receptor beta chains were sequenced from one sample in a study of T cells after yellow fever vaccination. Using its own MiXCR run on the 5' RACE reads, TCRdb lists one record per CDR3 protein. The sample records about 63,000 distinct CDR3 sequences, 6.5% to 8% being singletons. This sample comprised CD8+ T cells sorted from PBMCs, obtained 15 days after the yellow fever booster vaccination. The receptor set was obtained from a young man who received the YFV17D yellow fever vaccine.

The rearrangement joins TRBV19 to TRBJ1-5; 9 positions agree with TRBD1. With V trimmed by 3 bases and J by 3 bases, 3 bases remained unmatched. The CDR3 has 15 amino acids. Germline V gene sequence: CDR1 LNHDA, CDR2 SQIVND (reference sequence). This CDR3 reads CASSMGQGPNQPQHF. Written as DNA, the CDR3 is TGTGCCAGTAGTATGGGACAGGGCCCCAATCAGCCCCAGCATTTT.

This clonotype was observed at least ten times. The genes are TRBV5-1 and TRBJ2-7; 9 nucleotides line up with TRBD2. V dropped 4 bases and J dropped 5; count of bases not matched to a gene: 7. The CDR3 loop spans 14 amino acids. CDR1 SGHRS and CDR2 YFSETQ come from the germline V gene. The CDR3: CASSQGTSTHEQYF. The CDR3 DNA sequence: TGCGCCAGCAGCCAGGGGACTAGCACCCACGAGCAGTACTTC. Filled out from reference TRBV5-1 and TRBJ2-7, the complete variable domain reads KAGVTQTPRYLIKTRGQQVTLSCSPISGHRSVSWYQQTPGQGLQFLFEYFSETQRNKGNFPGRFSGRQFSNSRSEMNVSTLELGDSALYLCASSQGTSTHEQYFGPGTRLTVT.

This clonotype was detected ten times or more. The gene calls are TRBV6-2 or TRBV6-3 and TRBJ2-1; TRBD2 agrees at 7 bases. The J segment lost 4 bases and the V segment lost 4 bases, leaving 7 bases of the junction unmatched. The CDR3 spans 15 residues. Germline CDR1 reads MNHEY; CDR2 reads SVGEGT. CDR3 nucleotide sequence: TGTGCCAGCAGTTTATCTAGCGGCCAGTACAATGAGCAGTTCTTC. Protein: CASSLSSGQYNEQFF.

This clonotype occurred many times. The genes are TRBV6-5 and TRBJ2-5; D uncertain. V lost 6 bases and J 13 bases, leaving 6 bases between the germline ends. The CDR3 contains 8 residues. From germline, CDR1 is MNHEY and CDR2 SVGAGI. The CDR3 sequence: CASSPWYF. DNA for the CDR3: TGTGCCAGCAGCCCCTGGTACTTC.

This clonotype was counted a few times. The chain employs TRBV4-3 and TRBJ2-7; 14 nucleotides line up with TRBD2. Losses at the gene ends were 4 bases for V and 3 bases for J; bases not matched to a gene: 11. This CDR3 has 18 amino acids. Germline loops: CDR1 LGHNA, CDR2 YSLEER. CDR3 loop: CASSPGLAGVQFGYEQYF. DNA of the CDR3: TGCGCCAGCAGCCCGGGACTAGCGGGAGTTCAGTTTGGCTACGAGCAGTACTTC.

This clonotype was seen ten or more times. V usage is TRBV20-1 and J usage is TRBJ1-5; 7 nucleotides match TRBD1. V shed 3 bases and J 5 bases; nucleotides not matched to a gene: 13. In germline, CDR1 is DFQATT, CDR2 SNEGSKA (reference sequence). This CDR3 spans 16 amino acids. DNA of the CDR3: TGCAGTGCTAGTGGGGGGGACAGTTGGGCCGATCAGCCCCAGCATTTT. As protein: CSASGGDSWADQPQHF.

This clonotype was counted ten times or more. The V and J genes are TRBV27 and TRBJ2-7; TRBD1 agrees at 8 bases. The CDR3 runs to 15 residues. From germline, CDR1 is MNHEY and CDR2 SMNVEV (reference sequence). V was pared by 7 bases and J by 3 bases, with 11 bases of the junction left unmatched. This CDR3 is CASTLRAGGNYEQYF. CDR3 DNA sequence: TGTGCCAGCACCCTGCGGGCAGGGGGCAACTACGAGCAGTACTTC.

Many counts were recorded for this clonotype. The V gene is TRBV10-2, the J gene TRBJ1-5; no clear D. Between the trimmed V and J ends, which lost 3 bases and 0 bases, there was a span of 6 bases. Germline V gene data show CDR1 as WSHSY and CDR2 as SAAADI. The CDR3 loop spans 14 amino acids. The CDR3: CASSEPYSNQPQHF. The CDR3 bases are TGCGCCAGCAGTGAACCTTATAGCAATCAGCCCCAGCATTTT.

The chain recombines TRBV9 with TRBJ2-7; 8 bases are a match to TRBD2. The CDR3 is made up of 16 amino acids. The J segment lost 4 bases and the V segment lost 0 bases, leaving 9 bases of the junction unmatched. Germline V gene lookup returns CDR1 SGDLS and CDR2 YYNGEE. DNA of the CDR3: TGTGCCAGCAGCGTAGAGGCAGCGGGAGCTTGGTACGAGCAGTACTTC. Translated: CASSVEAAGAWYEQYF.

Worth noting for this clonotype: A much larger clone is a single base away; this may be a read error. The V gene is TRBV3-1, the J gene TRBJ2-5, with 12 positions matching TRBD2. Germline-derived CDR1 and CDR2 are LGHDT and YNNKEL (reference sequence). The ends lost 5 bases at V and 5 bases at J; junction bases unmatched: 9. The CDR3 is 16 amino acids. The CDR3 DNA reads TGTGCCAGCAGCTTCAGACTAGCGGGAGCCGGTGAGACCCAGTACTTC. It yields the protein CASSFRLAGAGETQYF.

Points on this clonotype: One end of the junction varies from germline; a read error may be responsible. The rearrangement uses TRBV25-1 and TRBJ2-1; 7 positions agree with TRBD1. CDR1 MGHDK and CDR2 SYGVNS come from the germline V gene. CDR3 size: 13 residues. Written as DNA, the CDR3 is TGTGCCATCAGTGAACTGACAGGGTCTGAGCAGTTCTTC. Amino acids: CAISELTGSEQFF.

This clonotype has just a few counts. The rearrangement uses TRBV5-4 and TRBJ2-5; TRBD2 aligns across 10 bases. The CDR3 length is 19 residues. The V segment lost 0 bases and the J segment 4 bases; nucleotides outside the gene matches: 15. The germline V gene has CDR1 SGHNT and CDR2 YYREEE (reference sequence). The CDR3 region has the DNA TGTGCCAGCAGCTTGGATCCGACTCTTCTAGCGGGAGATCGAGAGACCCAGTACTTC. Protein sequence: CASSLDPTLLAGDRETQYF.

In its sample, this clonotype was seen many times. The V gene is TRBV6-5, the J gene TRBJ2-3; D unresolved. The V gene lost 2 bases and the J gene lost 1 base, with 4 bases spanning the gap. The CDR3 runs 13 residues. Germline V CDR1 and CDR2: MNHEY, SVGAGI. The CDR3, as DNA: TGTGCCAGCAGTTACGTAGGCACAGATACGCAGTATTTT. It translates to CASSYVGTDTQYF.

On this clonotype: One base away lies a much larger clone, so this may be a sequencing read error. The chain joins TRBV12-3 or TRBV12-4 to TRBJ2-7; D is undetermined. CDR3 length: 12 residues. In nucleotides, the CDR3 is TGTGGCAGCAGCCGTTCCGTTTACGAGCAGTACTTC. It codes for CGSSRSVYEQYF.

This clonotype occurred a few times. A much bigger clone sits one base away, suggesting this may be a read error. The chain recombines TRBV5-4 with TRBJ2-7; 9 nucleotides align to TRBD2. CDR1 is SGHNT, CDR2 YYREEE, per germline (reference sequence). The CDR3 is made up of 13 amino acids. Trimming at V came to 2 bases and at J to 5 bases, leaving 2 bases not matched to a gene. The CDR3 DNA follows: TGTGCCAGCAGCTTTAGCGGGAGCCACGAGCAGTACTTC. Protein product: CASSFSGSHEQYF.

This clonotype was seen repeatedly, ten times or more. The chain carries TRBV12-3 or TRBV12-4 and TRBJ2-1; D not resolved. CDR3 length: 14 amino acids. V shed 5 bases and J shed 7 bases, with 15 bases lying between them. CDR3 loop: CASSPPQSTNEQFF. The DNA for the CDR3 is TGTGCCAGCAGTCCCCCACAGAGTACTAATGAGCAGTTCTTC.

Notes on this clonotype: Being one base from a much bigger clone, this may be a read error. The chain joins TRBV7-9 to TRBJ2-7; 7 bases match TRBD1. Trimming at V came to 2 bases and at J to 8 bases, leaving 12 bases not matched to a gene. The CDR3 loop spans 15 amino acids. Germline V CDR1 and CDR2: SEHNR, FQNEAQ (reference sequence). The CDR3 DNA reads TGTGCCAGCAGCTTAAGGGGCGACAGGGATGGCAAGCAGTACTTC. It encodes CASSLRGDRDGKQYF.

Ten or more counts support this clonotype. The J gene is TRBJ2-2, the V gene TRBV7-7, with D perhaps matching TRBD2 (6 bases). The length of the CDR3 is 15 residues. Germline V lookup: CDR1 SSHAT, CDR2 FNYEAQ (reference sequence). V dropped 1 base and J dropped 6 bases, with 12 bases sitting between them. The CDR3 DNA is TGTGCCAGCAGCTTAGAGGGAGGAGGTGCCGGGGAGCTGTTTTTT. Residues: CASSLEGGGAGELFF. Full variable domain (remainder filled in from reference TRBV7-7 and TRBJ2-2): GAGVSQSPRYKVTKRGQDVTLRCDPISSHATLYWYQQALGQGPEFLTYFNYEAQPDKSGLPSDRFSAERPEGSISTLTIQRTEQRDSAMYRCASSLEGGGAGELFFGEGSRLTVL.

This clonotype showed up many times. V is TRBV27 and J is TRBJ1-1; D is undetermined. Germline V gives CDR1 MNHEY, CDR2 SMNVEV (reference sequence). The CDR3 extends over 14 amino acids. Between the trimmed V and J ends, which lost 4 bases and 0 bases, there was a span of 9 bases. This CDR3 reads CASSYNGLNTEAFF. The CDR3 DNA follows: TGTGCCAGCAGTTACAATGGGCTGAACACTGAAGCTTTCTTT.

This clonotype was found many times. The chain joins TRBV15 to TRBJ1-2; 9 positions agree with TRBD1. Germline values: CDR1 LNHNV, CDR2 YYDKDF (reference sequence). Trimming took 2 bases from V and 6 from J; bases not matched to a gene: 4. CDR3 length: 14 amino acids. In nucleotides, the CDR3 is TGTGCCACCAGCAGAATCACAGGGGGCGATGGCTACACCTTC. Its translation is CATSRITGGDGYTF.

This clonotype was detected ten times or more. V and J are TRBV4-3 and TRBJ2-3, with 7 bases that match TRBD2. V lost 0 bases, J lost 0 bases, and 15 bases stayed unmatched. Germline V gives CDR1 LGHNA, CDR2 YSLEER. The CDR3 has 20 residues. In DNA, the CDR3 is TGCGCCAGCAGCCAAGAAGTCGGAGGTAGCGGGCCTCTTAGCACAGATACGCAGTATTTT. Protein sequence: CASSQEVGGSGPLSTDTQYF.

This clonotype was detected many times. CDR3 sequence: CAISERGQGANEQYF. DNA of the CDR3: TGTGCCATCAGTGAGCGGGGACAGGGGGCGAACGAGCAGTACTTC. The chain is built from TRBV10-3 and TRBJ2-7; TRBD1 matches at 12 bases. In germline, CDR1 is ENHRY, CDR2 SYGVKD. The V and J ends lost 2 bases and 5 bases, in that order; junction bases with no gene match: 4. The CDR3 length is 15 residues.

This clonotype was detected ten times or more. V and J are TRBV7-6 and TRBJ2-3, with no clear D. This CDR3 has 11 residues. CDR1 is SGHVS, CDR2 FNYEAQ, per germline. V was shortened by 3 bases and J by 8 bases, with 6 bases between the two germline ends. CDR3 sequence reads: CASSFSGTQYF. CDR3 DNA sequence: TGTGCCAGCAGCTTTTCGGGTACGCAGTATTTT.

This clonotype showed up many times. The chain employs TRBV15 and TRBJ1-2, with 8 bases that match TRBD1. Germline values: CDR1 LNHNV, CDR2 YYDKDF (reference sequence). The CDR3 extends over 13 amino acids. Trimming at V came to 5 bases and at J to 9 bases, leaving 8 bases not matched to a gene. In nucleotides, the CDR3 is TGTGCCACCAGCGTGGACAGGGTCGGGCGCTACACCTTC. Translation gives CATSVDRVGRYTF. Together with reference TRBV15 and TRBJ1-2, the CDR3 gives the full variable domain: DAMVIQNPRYQVTQFGKPVTLSCSQTLNHNVMYWYQQKSSQAPKLLFHYYDKDFNNEADTPDNFQSRRPNTSFCFLDIRSPGLGDTAMYLCATSVDRVGRYTFGSGTRLTVV.

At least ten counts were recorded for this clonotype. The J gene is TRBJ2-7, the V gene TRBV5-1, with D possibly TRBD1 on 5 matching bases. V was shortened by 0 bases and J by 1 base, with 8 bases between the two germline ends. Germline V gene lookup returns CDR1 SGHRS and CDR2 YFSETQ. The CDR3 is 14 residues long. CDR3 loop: CASSLVQGSYEQYF. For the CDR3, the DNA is TGCGCCAGCAGCTTGGTTCAGGGATCCTACGAGCAGTACTTC.

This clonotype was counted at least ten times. The CDR3: CASSYSPGQGQETQYF. In DNA, the CDR3 is TGTGCCAGCAGTTACTCTCCGGGACAGGGCCAAGAGACCCAGTACTTC. The chain is built from TRBV6-5 and TRBJ2-5; 9 bases fit TRBD1. With V trimmed by 0 bases and J by 1 base, 3 bases remained unmatched. Germline assignment: CDR1 MNHEY and CDR2 SVGAGI. This CDR3 is 16 amino acids long.

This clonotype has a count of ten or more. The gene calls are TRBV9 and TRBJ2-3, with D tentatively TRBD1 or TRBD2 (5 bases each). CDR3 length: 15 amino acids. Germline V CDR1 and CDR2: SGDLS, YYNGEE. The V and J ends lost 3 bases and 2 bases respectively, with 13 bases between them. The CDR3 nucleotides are TGTGCCAGCAGCGGCCGGGACGCAGACACAGATACGCAGTATTTT. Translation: CASSGRDADTDTQYF. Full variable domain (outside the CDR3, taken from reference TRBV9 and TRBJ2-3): DSGVTQTPKHLITATGQRVTLRCSPRSGDLSVYWYQQSLDQGLQFLIQYYNGEERAKGNILERFSAQQFPDLHSELNLSSLELGDSALYFCASSGRDADTDTQYFGPGTRLTVL.

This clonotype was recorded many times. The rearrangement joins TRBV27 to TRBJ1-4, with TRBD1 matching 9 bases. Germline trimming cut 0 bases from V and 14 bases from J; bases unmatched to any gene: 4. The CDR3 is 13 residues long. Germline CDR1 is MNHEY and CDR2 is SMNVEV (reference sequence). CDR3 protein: CASSLSGDRDLFF. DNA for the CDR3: TGTGCCAGCAGTTTATCGGGGGACAGGGATCTGTTTTTT.

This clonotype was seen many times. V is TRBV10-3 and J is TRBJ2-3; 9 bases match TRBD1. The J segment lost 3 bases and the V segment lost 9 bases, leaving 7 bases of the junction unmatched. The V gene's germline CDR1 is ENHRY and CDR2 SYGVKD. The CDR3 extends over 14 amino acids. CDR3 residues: CAITGTGPTDTQYF. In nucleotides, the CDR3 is TGTGCCATAACCGGGACAGGGCCGACAGATACGCAGTATTTT.

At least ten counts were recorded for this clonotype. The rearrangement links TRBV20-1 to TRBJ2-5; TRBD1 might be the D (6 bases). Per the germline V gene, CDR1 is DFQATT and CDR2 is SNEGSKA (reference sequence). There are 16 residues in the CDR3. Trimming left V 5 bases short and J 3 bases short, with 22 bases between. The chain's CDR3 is CSAATLLGQSKETQYF. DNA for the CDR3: TGCAGTGCTGCCACTCTCTTAGGACAGAGTAAAGAGACCCAGTACTTC.

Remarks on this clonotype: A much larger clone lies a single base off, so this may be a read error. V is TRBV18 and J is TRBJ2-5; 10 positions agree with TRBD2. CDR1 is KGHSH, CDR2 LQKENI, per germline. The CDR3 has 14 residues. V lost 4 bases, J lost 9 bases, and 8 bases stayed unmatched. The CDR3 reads CASSQAGGLEAQYF. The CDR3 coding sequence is TGTGCCAGCTCACAAGCGGGAGGGCTGGAGGCCCAGTACTTC. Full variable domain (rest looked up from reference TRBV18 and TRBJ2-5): NAGVMQNPRHLVRRRGQEARLRCSPMKGHSHVYWYRQLPEEGLKFMVYLQKENIIDESGMPKERFSAEFPKEGPSILRIQQVVRGDSAAYFCASSQAGGLEAQYFGPGTRLLVL.

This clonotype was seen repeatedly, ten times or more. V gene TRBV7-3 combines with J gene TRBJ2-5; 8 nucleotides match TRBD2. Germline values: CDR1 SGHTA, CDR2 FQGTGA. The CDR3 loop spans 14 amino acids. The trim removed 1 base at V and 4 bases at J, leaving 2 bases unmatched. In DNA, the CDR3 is TGTGCCAGCAGCTTAAGGAGCGGGAGAGAGACCCAGTACTTC. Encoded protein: CASSLRSGRETQYF.